The 24 T cell receptor beta chains below were found in one sample sequenced in a study of T cell responses to AZD1222 COVID-19 vaccine. The data were produced by immunoSEQ multiplex PCR, yet TCRdb's version contains in-frame clones alone and is incomplete. The sample has about 130,000 clones; approximately 83% are singletons. Sequencing was performed on peripheral blood, taken on day 0 of AZD1222 vaccination. The receptors here all came from an adult in good health.

V is TRBV9 and J is TRBJ1-2; tentative D call: TRBD1 (5 bases). Trimming stripped 4 bases from V and 0 bases from J, with 10 bases between. From germline, CDR1 is SGDLS and CDR2 YYNGEE. The CDR3 consists of 14 residues. CDR3 amino acids: CASSWDGSNYGYTF. The CDR3 DNA reads as TGTGCCAGCAGCTGGGACGGATCTAACTATGGCTACACCTTC.

This clone was observed a single time. The chain has TRBV3-1 (or the pseudogene TRBV3-2) and TRBJ1-3, with D perhaps TRBD1 (6 bases). CDR3 length: 14 amino acids. CDR1 and CDR2 (germline): LGHDT, YNNKEL (reference sequence). Trimming pared 6 bases from V and 2 bases from J, leaving 11 bases between. The CDR3 region has the DNA TGTGCCAGCAGTTATCAGGGGACTGGAAACACCATATATTTT. It yields the protein CASSYQGTGNTIYF.

This chain connects TRBV7-2 to TRBJ1-1, with TRBD1 matching 7 bases. Trimming took 3 bases from V and 5 from J; bases not matched to a gene: 6. CDR1 is SGHTA and CDR2 is FQGNSA in the germline V gene. The CDR3 has 14 amino acids. CDR3 coding DNA: TGTGCCAGCAGCTTCGACAGGGCTGGAACTGAAGCTTTCTTT. Its translation: CASSFDRAGTEAFF.

The chain uses TRBV19 and TRBJ1-1; D gene unclear. V lost 6 bases to trimming and J lost 6 bases, with 20 bases between them. Germline V lookup: CDR1 LNHDA, CDR2 SQIVND (reference sequence). The CDR3 loop spans 15 amino acids. The CDR3 protein is CASRGLWQEDSEAFF. The CDR3 nucleotides read TGTGCCAGTAGGGGTTTGTGGCAGGAGGATTCTGAAGCTTTCTTT.

This chain joins TRBV29-1 and TRBJ2-4; 7 bases map to TRBD2. J gave up 4 bases and V 4 bases, and 7 bases lay outside the gene matches. The CDR3 is made up of 14 amino acids. The germline gives CDR1 SQVTM, CDR2 ANQGSEA. The CDR3 loop reads CSVAAPGGKNIQYF. CDR3 coding DNA: TGCAGCGTTGCCGCCCCGGGGGGAAAAAACATTCAGTACTTC.

The chain combines TRBV9 with TRBJ2-1; 7 positions match TRBD1. With V trimmed by 0 bases and J by 4 bases, 4 bases remained unmatched. This CDR3 region has 15 residues. Germline assignment: CDR1 SGDLS and CDR2 YYNGEE. This CDR3 is CASSVDTGVYNEQFF. In DNA, the CDR3 is TGTGCCAGCAGCGTAGACACAGGGGTATACAATGAGCAGTTCTTC.

The V and J genes are TRBV6-5 and TRBJ1-5; 7 nucleotides match TRBD1. This CDR3 contains 15 residues. CDR1 MNHEY and CDR2 SVGAGI come from the germline V gene. V was clipped by 6 bases and J by 4 bases; unmatched bases: 9. In DNA form, the CDR3 reads TGTGCCAGCAGGGGGACCGGGACAGTAAATCAGCCCCAGCATTTT. It yields the protein CASRGTGTVNQPQHF.

This sequence joins TRBV4-1 and TRBJ2-5, with D unclear. Germline CDR1 and CDR2: MGHRA and YSYEKL. With 0 bases removed from V and 4 bases from J, the gap between germline ends came to 6 bases. The CDR3 contains 13 residues. The CDR3 here is CASSQERRETQYF. The CDR3, as DNA: TGCGCCAGCAGCCAAGAGAGACGAGAGACCCAGTACTTC.

This clone was recorded a few times. The sample holds other DNA sequences that translate to the same CDR3. The gene calls are TRBV24-1 and TRBJ1-1; TRBD1 agrees at 8 bases. J was trimmed by 4 bases and V by 5 bases; bases with no gene match: 2. Germline lookup yields CDR1 KGHDR and CDR2 SFDVKD. There are 13 residues in the CDR3. CDR3 sequence (DNA): TGTGCCACCAGTGGTACAGGGGGCACTGAAGCTTTCTTT. It yields the protein CATSGTGGTEAFF.

This clone was detected only once. The CDR3 DNA reads as TGTGCCAGCACTTCCCACTATCAAGAGACCCAGTACTTC. Its translation is CASTSHYQETQYF. This chain joins TRBV12-3 or TRBV12-4 and TRBJ2-5; D remains ambiguous. V lost 7 bases and J 2 bases, leaving 11 bases between the germline ends. CDR3 size: 13 residues.

On this clone: Other DNA sequences in the same sample also yield this CDR3. The chain carries TRBV18 and TRBJ1-1; TRBD1 matches 8 bases. Trimming removed 2 bases from V and 1 base from J; junction bases left unmatched: 0. The CDR3 spans 14 residues. CDR1 and CDR2 (germline): KGHSH, LQKENI. CDR3 protein: CASSPTGGNTEAFF. The CDR3 DNA is TGTGCCAGCTCACCAACAGGGGGGAACACTGAAGCTTTCTTT.

The table lists this clone with a few counts. The gene calls are TRBV19 and TRBJ1-5; D call uncertain. CDR1 LNHDA and CDR2 SQIVND come from the germline V gene (reference sequence). V shed 3 bases and J shed 0 bases, with 9 bases lying between them. The CDR3 sequence is 15 residues long. CDR3 in amino acids: CASSIGSYSNQPQHF. The CDR3 nucleotides are TGTGCCAGTAGTATCGGTAGCTATAGCAATCAGCCCCAGCATTTT.

This sequence joins TRBV29-1 and TRBJ1-1; D remains ambiguous. Germline CDR1 SQVTM, CDR2 ANQGSEA. The V and J ends lost 6 bases and 1 base respectively, with 9 bases between them. CDR3 length equals 12 residues. The CDR3: CSVRNPNTEAFF. The CDR3 DNA reads as TGCAGCGTCCGGAATCCGAACACTGAAGCTTTCTTT.

The chain uses TRBV19 and TRBJ1-5; TRBD1 matches at 7 bases. Germline V gene data show CDR1 as LNHDA and CDR2 as SQIVND (reference sequence). The CDR3 extends over 16 amino acids. Trimming removed 4 bases from V and 7 bases from J; junction bases left unmatched: 13. The CDR3 coding sequence is TGTGCCAGTAGTACCTCCAGGGGGGGAAGGGGCCAGCCCCAGCATTTT. This gives the protein CASSTSRGGRGQPQHF.

The chain has TRBV12-3 or TRBV12-4 and TRBJ1-5; no definite D call. This CDR3 contains 13 residues. V lost 8 bases and J lost 4, with 12 bases in between. CDR3 loop: CASGKQRNQPQHF. The CDR3 nucleotides are TGTGCCAGCGGCAAACAGAGGAATCAGCCCCAGCATTTT.

V usage is TRBV6-4 and J usage is TRBJ1-4; the match to TRBD1 covers 8 bases. CDR3 length: 17 residues. V shed 4 bases and J 0 bases; nucleotides not matched to a gene: 7. CDR1 is MRHNA, CDR2 SNTAGT, per germline. The CDR3 coding sequence is TGTGCCAGCAGTGTCGCCGACAGGGGCGCAACTAATGAAAAACTGTTTTTT. This encodes CASSVADRGATNEKLFF.

The chain joins TRBV19 to TRBJ2-5; possibly TRBD2 for D (6 bases). This CDR3 comprises 15 residues. V was trimmed by 2 bases and J by 2 bases, leaving 12 bases between them. Germline assignment: CDR1 LNHDA and CDR2 SQIVND (reference sequence). CDR3 residues: CASSIRDLRQETQYF. The CDR3 DNA is TGTGCCAGTAGTATAAGGGACTTACGTCAAGAGACCCAGTACTTC.

J is TRBJ2-3 and V is TRBV7-9; 7 bases are a match to TRBD1. The CDR3 is 16 amino acids. CDR1 and CDR2 (germline): SEHNR, FQNEAQ (reference sequence). Germline trimming cut 5 bases from V and 5 bases from J; bases unmatched to any gene: 13. The CDR3 nucleotides are TGTGCCAGCAGCACTCTGACAGGGTCGATCAGAGATACGCAGTATTTT. Its translation: CASSTLTGSIRDTQYF.

The chain joins TRBV5-1 to TRBJ1-4; the D is unclear. Germline CDR1 is SGHRS and CDR2 is YFSETQ. V was cut by 5 bases and J by 0 bases, with 8 bases left in between. CDR3 size: 14 residues. CDR3 in DNA: TGCGCCAGCAGTCCTACAGCAACTAATGAAAAACTGTTTTTT. This sequence encodes CASSPTATNEKLFF.

The chain joins TRBV5-5 to TRBJ2-5; TRBD1 aligns across 10 bases. Germline values: CDR1 SGHKS, CDR2 YYEKEE (reference sequence). V lost 4 bases and J lost 2; bases outside the gene matches: 2. This CDR3 contains 14 residues. The CDR3 bases are TGTGCCAGCAGCGGGACAGGGGATCAAGAGACCCAGTACTTC. As protein: CASSGTGDQETQYF.

The chain is built from TRBV6-5 and TRBJ1-1, with D unresolved. With 0 bases removed from V and 0 bases from J, the gap between germline ends came to 11 bases. The CDR3 runs 16 residues. The germline gives CDR1 MNHEY, CDR2 SVGAGI. CDR3 coding DNA: TGTGCCAGCAGTTACTCGATTCTCGCCATGAACACTGAAGCTTTCTTT. As protein: CASSYSILAMNTEAFF.

The chain couples TRBV19 to TRBJ2-6, with TRBD2 identical over 10 bases. The CDR3 contains 17 residues. Germline trimming cut 6 bases from V and 4 bases from J; bases unmatched to any gene: 9. From germline, CDR1 is LNHDA and CDR2 SQIVND (reference sequence). The CDR3 DNA reads as TGTGCCAGTAGCAGGGAGGGACTAGCGACCGGGGCCAACGTCCTGACTTTC. Its translation is CASSREGLATGANVLTF.

The chain has TRBV6-5 and TRBJ2-5, with D possibly matching TRBD1 (7 bases). Trimming pared 6 bases from V and 5 bases from J, leaving 19 bases between. Germline CDR1 and CDR2: MNHEY and SVGAGI. The CDR3 loop spans 15 amino acids. The CDR3 loop reads CASSLITGAGETQYF. CDR3 DNA sequence: TGTGCCAGCAGCCTAATTACAGGGGCGGGGGAGACCCAGTACTTC.

The V and J genes are TRBV9 and TRBJ1-1; 7 nucleotides align to TRBD1. The CDR3 covers 14 residues. V shed 3 bases, J shed 2 bases, and the junction held 4 bases outside the gene matches. Germline lookup yields CDR1 SGDLS and CDR2 YYNGEE. CDR3 DNA sequence: TGTGCCAGCAGCGCAGGGGGATTAAACACTGAAGCTTTCTTT. It codes for CASSAGGLNTEAFF. Full variable domain (rest looked up from reference TRBV9 and TRBJ1-1): DSGVTQTPKHLITATGQRVTLRCSPRSGDLSVYWYQQSLDQGLQFLIQYYNGEERAKGNILERFSAQQFPDLHSELNLSSLELGDSALYFCASSAGGLNTEAFFGQGTRLTVV.